This TCR beta chain stems from a study of blood T cell repertoires in COVID-19. The CDR3 is made up of 15 amino acids. The junction had 5 bases not matched to a gene; V was cut back by 5 bases and J by 0 bases. CDR1 and CDR2 (germline): SGHRS, YFSETQ. The data were produced by immunoSEQ multiplex PCR, yet TCRdb's version contains in-frame clones alone and is incomplete. The data hold 150,000 to 200,000 clones, with 88% observed a single time. The sequencing sample was made of peripheral blood. The source is a man aged 35 to 55 with active or convalescent COVID-19. V and J are TRBV5-1 and TRBJ2-1; TRBD2 matches at 7 bases. CDR3 in DNA: TGCGCCAGCAGAGTAGGCGGGGGCTCCTACAATGAGCAGTTCTTC. Protein product: CASRVGGGSYNEQFF.